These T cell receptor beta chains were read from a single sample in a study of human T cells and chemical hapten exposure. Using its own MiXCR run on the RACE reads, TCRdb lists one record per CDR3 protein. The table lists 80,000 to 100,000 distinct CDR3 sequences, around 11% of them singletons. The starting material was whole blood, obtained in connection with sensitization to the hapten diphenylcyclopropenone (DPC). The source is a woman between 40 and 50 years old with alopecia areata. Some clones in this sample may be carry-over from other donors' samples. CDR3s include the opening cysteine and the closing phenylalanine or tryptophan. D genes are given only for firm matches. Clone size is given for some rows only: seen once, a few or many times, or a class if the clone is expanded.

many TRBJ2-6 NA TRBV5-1 CASSLDGISGANVLTF TGCGCCAGCAGCTTGGATGGGATCTCTGGGGCCAACGTCCTGACTTTC
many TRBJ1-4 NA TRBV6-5 CASSFPGEKLFF TGTGCCAGCAGTTTCCCGGGGGAAAAACTGTTTTTT
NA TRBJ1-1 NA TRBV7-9 CASSLGSRSTEAFF TGTGCCAGCAGCTTGGGGAGTAGGAGCACTGAAGCTTTCTTT
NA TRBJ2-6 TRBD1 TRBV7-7 CASSLETGGAGANVLTF TGTGCTAGCAGCTTAGAGACAGGGGGCGCTGGGGCCAACGTCCTGACTTTC
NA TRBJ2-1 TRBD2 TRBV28 CASSYPGLAGGKDEQFF TGTGCCAGCAGTTACCCCGGACTAGCGGGAGGAAAGGATGAGCAGTTCTTC
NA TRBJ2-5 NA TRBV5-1 CASSPGARETQYF TGCGCCAGCAGCCCTGGGGCCCGAGAGACCCAGTACTTC
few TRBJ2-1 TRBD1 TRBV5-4 CASYRGNNEQFF TGTGCCAGCTACAGGGGTAACAATGAGCAGTTCTTC
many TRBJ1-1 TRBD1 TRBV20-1 CSATRGQVPEAFF TGCAGTGCTACCCGAGGACAGGTCCCTGAAGCTTTCTTT
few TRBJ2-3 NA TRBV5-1 CASSLGTPILNTQYF TGCGCCAGCAGCTTGGGAACTCCCATCCTAAATACGCAGTATTTT
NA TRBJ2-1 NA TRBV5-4 CASSLGRGSSYNEQFF TGTGCCAGCAGCTTGGGGCGGGGCAGCTCCTACAATGAGCAGTTCTTC
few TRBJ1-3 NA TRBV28 CASNKQGTAGNTIYF TGTGCCAGCAATAAGCAAGGGACGGCTGGAAACACCATATATTTT
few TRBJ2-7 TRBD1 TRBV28 CASSFAGQGSVPYEQYF TGTGCCAGCAGTTTTGCAGGACAGGGGAGTGTCCCCTACGAGCAGTACTTC
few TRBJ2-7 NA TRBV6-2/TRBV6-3 CASSSDFLSTREDF TGTGCCAGCAGTTCCGACTTTCTTTCGACTAGAGAAGACTTC
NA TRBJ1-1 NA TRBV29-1 CSVARTQRTEAFF TGCAGCGTTGCGAGGACCCAGCGCACTGAAGCTTTCTTT
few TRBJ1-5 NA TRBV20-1 CSARDVSGGPNQPQHF TGCAGTGCTAGAGATGTTTCGGGGGGCCCCAATCAGCCCCAGCATTTT
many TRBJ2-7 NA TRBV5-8 CASSLGTAEQYF TGTGCCAGCAGCTTGGGGACAGCCGAGCAGTACTTC
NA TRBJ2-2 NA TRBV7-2 CASSLTQPRGTGELFF TGTGCCAGCAGCCTTACACAACCCCGGGGCACCGGGGAGCTGTTTTTT
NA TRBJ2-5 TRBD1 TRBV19 CASSITGDQETQYF TGTGCCAGTAGTATTACAGGGGATCAAGAGACCCAGTACTTC
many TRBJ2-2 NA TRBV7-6 CASSSQAGELFF TGTGCCAGCAGCTCACAAGCCGGGGAGCTGTTTTTT
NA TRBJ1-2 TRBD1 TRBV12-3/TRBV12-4 CASSRSRTGVRYTF TGTGCCAGCAGCCGTTCGCGGACAGGTGTTCGCTACACCTTC
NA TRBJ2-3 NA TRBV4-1 CASSQGVASRADTQYF TGCGCCAGCAGCCAAGGGGTGGCTAGCCGCGCAGATACGCAGTATTTT
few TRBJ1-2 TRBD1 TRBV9 CASSGTGAPYYGYTF TGTGCCAGCAGTGGGACAGGGGCGCCATACTATGGCTACACCTTC
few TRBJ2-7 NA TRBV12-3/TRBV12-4 CASSLVLYEQYF TGTGCCAGCAGTTTAGTACTCTACGAGCAGTACTTC
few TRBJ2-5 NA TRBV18 CASSSPADIRTQYF TGTGCCAGCTCGAGCCCCGCCGACATAAGGACCCAGTACTTC
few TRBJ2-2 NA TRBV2 CASSEERSTGELFF TGTGCCAGCAGTGAAGAGAGGTCGACCGGGGAGCTGTTTTTT
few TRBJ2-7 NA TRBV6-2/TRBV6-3 CASSYGTTSSYEQYF TGTGCCAGCAGTTACGGCACCACCAGCTCCTACGAGCAGTACTTC
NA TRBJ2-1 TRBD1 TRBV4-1 CASSQARTDRSYNEQFF TGCGCCAGCAGCCAAGCCCGGACGGACAGGTCCTACAATGAGCAGTTCTTC
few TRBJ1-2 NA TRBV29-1 CSVGIREYTF TGCAGCGTTGGTATAAGAGAATACACCTTC
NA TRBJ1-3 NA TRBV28 CASSGRGSGNTIYF TGTGCCAGCAGTGGCAGGGGATCTGGAAACACCATATATTTT
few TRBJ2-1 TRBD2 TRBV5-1 CASRLPGLAGNEQFF TGCGCCAGCAGGCTCCCGGGACTAGCGGGGAATGAGCAGTTCTTC
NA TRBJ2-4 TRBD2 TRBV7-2 CASSITSGTNKNIQYF TGTGCCAGCAGCATAACTAGCGGGACGAACAAAAACATTCAGTACTTC
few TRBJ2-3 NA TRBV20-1 CSASTGGGTDTQYF TGCAGTGCTTCCACAGGGGGAGGGACAGATACGCAGTATTTT
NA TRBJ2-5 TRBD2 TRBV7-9 CASSPGLGSETQYF TGTGCCAGCAGCCCGGGACTAGGTAGTGAGACCCAGTACTTC
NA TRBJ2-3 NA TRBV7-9 CVSSLDYFGTDTQYF TGTGTCAGCAGCCTCGACTACTTCGGCACAGATACGCAGTATTTT
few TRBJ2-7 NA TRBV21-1 CASSKRPPIGVKQYF TGTGCCAGCAGCAAACGGCCCCCGATAGGAGTGAAGCAGTACTTC
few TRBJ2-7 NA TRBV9 CASSALRAGEQYF TGTGCCAGCAGCGCCTTGAGGGCCGGCGAGCAGTACTTC
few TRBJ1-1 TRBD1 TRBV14 CASSPTGGPNTEAFF TGTGCCAGCAGCCCGACAGGGGGCCCAAACACTGAAGCTTTCTTT
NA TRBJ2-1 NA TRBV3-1 CASSQEMRRDEQFF TGTGCCAGCAGCCAAGAAATGCGCCGGGATGAGCAGTTCTTC
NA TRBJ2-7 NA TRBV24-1 CATSPLEGHEQYF TGTGCCACCAGTCCCCTAGAGGGCCACGAGCAGTACTTC
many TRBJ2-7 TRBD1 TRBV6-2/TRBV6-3 CASSENRDRGPYEQYF TGTGCCAGCAGCGAGAACCGGGACAGGGGGCCATACGAGCAGTACTTC
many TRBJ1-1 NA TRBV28 CASRWATEAFF TGTGCCAGTCGGTGGGCCACTGAAGCTTTCTTT
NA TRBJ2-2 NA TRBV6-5 CASRRQFFTGELFF TGTGCCAGCAGACGACAGTTCTTCACCGGGGAGCTGTTTTTT
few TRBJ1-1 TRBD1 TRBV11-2 CASSIHTGVTEAFF TGTGCCAGCAGCATCCACACAGGGGTGACTGAAGCTTTCTTT